These 22 T cell receptor beta chains originate from one sample sequenced in a study of early T cells in non-severe SARS-CoV-2 infection. Using its own MiXCR run on the 5' RACE reads, TCRdb lists one record per CDR3 protein. The sample carries 50,000 or so distinct CDR3 sequences, roughly 5.3% recorded once. The source material was whole blood. The receptor set was obtained from an adult who was a healthcare worker with PCR-confirmed SARS-CoV-2 infection or an uninfected control (not recorded which).

The chain links TRBV4-3 to TRBJ2-2; D tentatively fits TRBD1 or TRBD2 (6 bases each). Germline V CDR1 and CDR2: LGHNA, YSLEER. The V and J ends lost 4 bases and 5 bases respectively, with 11 bases between them. CDR3 size: 14 residues. The CDR3, as DNA: TGCGCCAGCAGCCCGGGGGCCCTAACCGGGGAGCTGTTTTTT. Translating it yields CASSPGALTGELFF.

V is TRBV5-4 and J is TRBJ2-3; D is undetermined. CDR1 is SGHNT and CDR2 is YYREEE in the germline V gene (reference sequence). The CDR3 has 11 amino acids. The V end was cut by 5 bases, the J end by 6 bases, with 7 bases between. The CDR3 sequence is CASSVRDTQYF. Here the CDR3 DNA reads TGTGCCAGCAGTGTCAGGGATACGCAGTATTTT.

The V and J genes are TRBV27 and TRBJ2-1; a possible D gene is TRBD2 (5 bases). The germline V gene encodes CDR1 MNHEY and CDR2 SMNVEV (reference sequence). The CDR3 is 12 amino acids. The V and J ends lost 9 bases and 6 bases respectively, with 12 bases between them. CDR3 in DNA: TGTGCCAGTGGGCGAGGGCTCAATGAGCAGTTCTTC. It encodes CASGRGLNEQFF.

This clonotype was observed many times. The chain is built from TRBV11-2 and TRBJ2-3; TRBD1 is a possible D gene (6 bases). V dropped 5 bases and J dropped 3 bases, with 18 bases sitting between them. The germline V gene has CDR1 SGHAT and CDR2 FQNNGV. This CDR3 region has 16 residues. DNA for the CDR3: TGTGCCAGCAGCCTTGCTCAGGGGCGGAAGACAGATACGCAGTATTTT. Its translation: CASSLAQGRKTDTQYF.

This clonotype was observed a handful of times. The chain is built from TRBV6-6 and TRBJ2-7; TRBD2 matches at 12 bases. CDR1 and CDR2 (germline): MNHNY, SVGAGI (reference sequence). J was trimmed by 2 bases and V by 6 bases; bases with no gene match: 2. This CDR3 has 14 residues. DNA for the CDR3: TGTGCCAGCAGCCGACTAGCGGGGGCCTACGAGCAGTACTTC. This encodes CASSRLAGAYEQYF.

Many counts were recorded for this clonotype. Here the CDR3 reads CASSFGLAGAYEQYF. The DNA for the CDR3 is TGCGCCAGCTCGTTCGGGCTAGCGGGGGCCTACGAGCAGTACTTC. V is TRBV5-1 and J is TRBJ2-7, with 10 bases fitting TRBD2. Germline CDR1 reads SGHRS; CDR2 reads YFSETQ. The CDR3 is made up of 15 amino acids. V trimming: 7 bases; J trimming: 2 bases; junction bases outside the gene matches: 9.

The V gene is TRBV3-1, the J gene TRBJ1-2; no reliable D call. Deletions cut 0 bases from V and 3 bases from J, with 14 bases between. The CDR3 spans 16 residues. The germline V gene encodes CDR1 LGHDT and CDR2 YNNKEL (reference sequence). CDR3 residues: CASSQEAQMAHYGYTF. In DNA, the CDR3 is TGTGCCAGCAGCCAAGAGGCGCAGATGGCCCACTATGGCTACACCTTC.

By its share, this clonotype is medium-sized. V gene TRBV15 combines with J gene TRBJ1-2; D ambiguous. Trimming took 2 bases from V and 3 from J, leaving 13 bases between them. Germline V lookup: CDR1 LNHNV, CDR2 YYDKDF (reference sequence). This CDR3 contains 15 residues. CDR3 sequence: CATSRPASGDYGYTF. In DNA, the CDR3 is TGTGCCACCAGCAGACCCGCTTCCGGAGACTATGGCTACACCTTC.

This clonotype has a handful of counts. CDR3 DNA: TGTGCCAGCAGTGAAGGGCATGAGCAGTTCTTC. Residues: CASSEGHEQFF. The rearrangement joins TRBV2 to TRBJ2-1; D not certain. The CDR3 has 11 residues. Trimming stripped 1 base from V and 8 bases from J, with 3 bases between. The germline V gene encodes CDR1 SNHLY and CDR2 FYNNEI.

This clonotype was detected only a few times. V is TRBV5-6 and J is TRBJ2-2; 8 bases line up with TRBD2. Germline CDR1 SGHDT, CDR2 YYEEEE. The CDR3 length is 15 residues. V was clipped by 4 bases and J by 1 base; unmatched bases: 3. The CDR3: CASSLGLGNTGELFF. The CDR3 DNA sequence: TGTGCCAGCAGCCTGGGACTAGGGAACACCGGGGAGCTGTTTTTT.

The table lists this clonotype with many counts. The V gene is TRBV10-3, the J gene TRBJ1-1; TRBD1 might be the D (6 bases). Germline V gene data show CDR1 as ENHRY and CDR2 as SYGVKD. The CDR3 has 12 residues. V was cut by 5 bases and J by 3 bases, with 7 bases left in between. In DNA form, the CDR3 reads TGTGCCATCAGTAACAGGGACACTGAAGCTTTCTTT. Translated: CAISNRDTEAFF.

This chain uses TRBV24-1 with TRBJ2-7; the D is unclear. The V gene's germline CDR1 is KGHDR and CDR2 SFDVKD. The CDR3 loop spans 14 amino acids. V lost 0 bases, J lost 1 base, and 6 bases lay in between. DNA for the CDR3: TGTGCCACCAGTGATTTGGGGCAGTCCTACGAGCAGTACTTC. Translated: CATSDLGQSYEQYF.

V gene TRBV7-9 combines with J gene TRBJ2-7; tentative D call: TRBD2 (5 bases). The CDR3 extends over 14 amino acids. Germline-derived CDR1 and CDR2 are SEHNR and FQNEAQ (reference sequence). Trimming pared 3 bases from V and 0 bases from J, leaving 9 bases between. Here the CDR3 reads CASSFAGSSYEQYF. Written as DNA, the CDR3 is TGTGCCAGCAGCTTCGCGGGTAGCTCCTACGAGCAGTACTTC. The complete variable domain, with remaining parts taken from reference TRBV7-9 and TRBJ2-7, reads DTGVSQNPRHKITKRGQNVTFRCDPISEHNRLYWYRQTLGQGPEFLTYFQNEAQLEKSRLLSDRFSAERPKGSFSTLEIQRTEQGDSAMYLCASSFAGSSYEQYFGPGTRLTVT.

The table lists this clonotype with many counts. Germline is not matched at one junction end, which may reflect a read error. The chain employs TRBV28 and TRBJ1-5, with D unresolved. The CDR3 runs 12 residues. The germline V gene encodes CDR1 MDHEN and CDR2 SYDVKM. The CDR3 region has the DNA TGTGCCAGCAGCACCAGCATTCAGCCCCAGCATTTT. Translating it yields CASSTSIQPQHF.

In its sample, this clonotype was seen many times. The chain couples TRBV20-1 to TRBJ1-2; the D is unclear. The germline gives CDR1 DFQATT, CDR2 SNEGSKA (reference sequence). V dropped 3 bases and J dropped 3 bases, with 8 bases sitting between them. The CDR3 runs 12 residues. CDR3 DNA sequence: TGCAGTGCTAGGGGTGGGGACTATGGCTACACCTTC. Protein sequence: CSARGGDYGYTF.

This clonotype has a count of ten or more. The chain is built from TRBV5-6 and TRBJ2-7; tentative D call: TRBD2 (5 bases). The CDR3 is made up of 14 amino acids. Trimming left V 2 bases short and J 1 base short, with 10 bases between. Germline V CDR1 and CDR2: SGHDT, YYEEEE. The CDR3 sequence is CASSLGLSSYEQYF. CDR3 in DNA: TGTGCCAGCAGCTTAGGACTGTCGTCCTACGAGCAGTACTTC.

At least ten counts were recorded for this clonotype. This chain links TRBV20-1 with TRBJ2-7; D gene unclear. The CDR3 has 11 residues. CDR1 and CDR2 (germline): DFQATT, SNEGSKA (reference sequence). Trimming took 7 bases from V and 6 from J, leaving 13 bases between them. In DNA form, the CDR3 reads TGCAGTGTTACTGAGGTCGGCGAGCAGTACTTC. Its protein is CSVTEVGEQYF.

This clonotype was observed a handful of times. The chain uses TRBV19 and TRBJ1-3; no clear D. The germline V and J ends were trimmed by 6 bases and 1 base, with 16 bases remaining between them. This CDR3 is built from 16 residues. Germline V CDR1 and CDR2: LNHDA, SQIVND (reference sequence). CDR3 sequence: CASSTSPAGSGNTIYF. CDR3 sequence (DNA): TGTGCCAGTAGCACCTCCCCGGCGGGATCTGGAAACACCATATATTTT.

This clonotype was seen at least ten times. V is TRBV4-2 and J is TRBJ2-1; D is possibly TRBD1 or TRBD2 (6 bases each). V was clipped by 0 bases and J by 3 bases, with 9 bases between them. CDR3 length: 15 residues. Germline V gives CDR1 LGHNA, CDR2 YNFKEQ. The CDR3 is CASSQEGGNYNEQFF. CDR3 sequence (DNA): TGTGCCAGCAGCCAAGAGGGGGGCAACTACAATGAGCAGTTCTTC.

In this sample, this clonotype turned up many times. The genes are TRBV12-3 or TRBV12-4 and TRBJ2-7, with D hard to call. Trimming pared 2 bases from V and 12 bases from J, leaving 14 bases between. The CDR3 has 12 amino acids. CDR3 amino acids: CASSLLGNSRYF. DNA of the CDR3: TGTGCCAGCAGTTTACTCGGCAATAGTCGGTACTTC.

The chain couples TRBV7-8 to TRBJ2-5; TRBD2 might be the D (6 bases). The germline gives CDR1 SGHVS, CDR2 FQNEAQ. CDR3 length: 19 residues. V lost 5 bases, J lost 4 bases, and 29 bases lay in between. The CDR3 DNA follows: TGTGCCAGCAGCCCGCGGGGTAGCCCACCACCCCCCCATCCAGAGACCCAGTACTTC. This sequence encodes CASSPRGSPPPPHPETQYF. The variable domain in full, with the rest retrieved from reference TRBV7-8 and TRBJ2-5, is GAGVSQSPRYKVAKRGQDVALRCDPISGHVSLFWYQQALGQGPEFLTYFQNEAQLDKSGLPSDRFFAERPEGSVSTLKIQRTQQEDSAVYLCASSPRGSPPPPHPETQYFGPGTRLLVL.

This chain links TRBV3-1 with TRBJ2-7, with D possibly being TRBD1 (6 bases). Trimming removed 2 bases at V and 0 bases at J, with 8 bases between. CDR1 and CDR2 from the germline V gene are LGHDT and YNNKEL (reference sequence). The CDR3 consists of 14 residues. The CDR3 loop is CASSQQGISYEQYF. CDR3 in DNA: TGTGCCAGCAGCCAACAGGGGATCTCCTACGAGCAGTACTTC.